This T cell receptor (beta chain) was sequenced for a study of T cells after posttransplantation cyclophosphamide. Study findings and constraints: Skin or GI-infiltrating T cells shared few TRB sequences with blood. Later blood repertoires were often dominated by clones from the donor CD8+ memory compartment. Recipient CMV seropositivity and CMV reactivation strongly tracked TRB clonality.

The ends lost 0 bases at V and 2 bases at J; junction bases unmatched: 2. The CDR3 runs 15 residues. From germline, CDR1 is SGDLS and CDR2 YYNGEE. Control samples came 1 year after myeloablative marrow transplants with methotrexate plus calcineurin inhibitor. Clones were sequenced by immunoSEQ multiplex PCR, and TCRdb holds only the in-frame ones, with some missing. Here the sample spans roughly 9,900 clones, more than 75% being singletons. For this clone: No antigen is known for it.

The clonotype comes from a male patient aged 30 to 39 who received an allogeneic stem cell transplant from an unrelated donor, was CMV-positive, and had no GVHD. Among the T cells, some may be from the graft donor. The chain links TRBV9 to TRBJ2-1; TRBD1 matches at 7 bases. Sequenced here: PBMCs, sampled after an allogeneic stem cell transplant with a calcineurin inhibitor and methotrexate. The CDR3 nucleotides read TGTGCCAGCAGCGTAGATGGGACAGCCTACAATGAGCAGTTCTTC. Translated, it gives CASSVDGTAYNEQFF.